Included here is one TCR beta chain sequence, with context. Its specific antigen is unknown. Base qualities are not at hand, and no much larger clone is one base apart. The Qiagen DNeasy kit was used to extract genomic DNA both from unsorted PBMCs and from the negatively selected CD4+ and CD8+ fractions. Using primers that anneal to V and J segments, immunoSEQ multiplex PCR amplified the TCR beta CDR3 regions. A synthetic immune receptor repertoire was used to minimize amplification bias, and remaining bias was computationally removed after sequencing. From the authors' description of their analysis: Repertoire diversity was quantified as the Shannon entropy index using custom Python scripts. Unsorted, CD4+ and CD8+ repertoires were analyzed separately, except for combined analyses in which CD4+ and CD8+ sequences were merged in silico. Imported from immuneACCESS, the table was reduced by TCRdb to in-frame sequences with V and J called. These copies leave out some clones; in studies compared against another copy, an unresolved V gene accounts for under half, and the cause of the remainder is not known. Clone size and V and J calls were adopted from that table, with D and trimming inferred from the DNA. The sample includes 30,000 or so clones, with roughly nine tenths observed a single time. Approximately 3.6% of the sample is in the top ten clones.

Taken from cysteine to phenylalanine, the CDR3 has 15 residues. CDR3 DNA is the only sequence kept; it has 45 bases, read in frame from the first base. For CDR1 and CDR2, the germline V gene (reference sequence) lists MNHEY and SMNVEV. From V the trimming removes 1 base and from J it removes 6 bases, while the gene matches leave 2 bases of the junction unaccounted for. The record originates from a study of PD-1 blockade in classical Hodgkin lymphoma (dated by TCRdb to about 2020). In terms of the full investigation: A peripheral blood immune signature of response to PD-1 blockade in classical Hodgkin lymphoma was defined using TCR beta sequencing and CyTOF. Study-wide findings and limitations: Baseline TCR diversity was reported to be lower in newly diagnosed patients than in healthy donors and to be lower still in relapsed/refractory patients. The study was limited to a single clinical trial cohort, and causes of repertoire differences, possibly disease activity or prior therapy, remained undefined.

Explained via the paper, the time point label denotes: newly diagnosed, previously untreated cHL patient sample. As a comparison group for the relapsed/refractory trial patients, PBMCs from patients with newly diagnosed, previously untreated classical Hodgkin lymphoma were sequenced. Peripheral blood was collected in 8 mL Vacutainer Cell Preparation Tubes, from which PBMCs were isolated by centrifugation and then cryopreserved. The source material was peripheral blood mononuclear cells (PBMCs). This chain joins TRBV27 to TRBJ1-4; 10 central bases correspond to TRBD1. This TCR was recovered from a human donor with classical Hodgkin lymphoma. In nucleotides, the sequence is TGTGCCAGCAGTTTATTCGGACAGGGGGATGAAAAACTGTTTTTT. Its translation reads: CASSLFGQGDEKLFF.